This T cell receptor beta chain was observed in a study of siplizumab effects on memory and regulatory T cells. The CDR3 has 14 residues. The V gene's germline CDR1 is SGDLS and CDR2 YYNGEE. The V and J ends lost 0 bases and 2 bases respectively, with 6 bases between them. The assay was immunoSEQ multiplex PCR, and TCRdb's table has in-frame clones only and misses some. The sample has 100,000 or so clones, roughly 95% seen once. This rearrangement joins TRBV9 to TRBJ1-5; D unresolved. Sequenced material: non-Treg CD4+ T cells sorted from blood. The receptor comes from a human donor in good health. CDR3 sequence: CASSVAGGNQPQHF. The DNA for the CDR3 is TGTGCCAGCAGCGTAGCCGGCGGCAATCAGCCCCAGCATTTT.